This T cell receptor beta chain was captured in a study of OX40 agonist ivuxolimab in advanced cancers. Study context: Age averaged around 59 years (range about 20 to 80), and around 87% were male. There were three patients with partial responses, one having hepatocellular carcinoma and two cutaneous melanoma. Regarding the study as a whole: Blood T cells, both CD4+ and CD8+, expanded clonally by week 6 at 0.1 to 3.0 mg/kg.

A note on this clone: What it recognizes is unknown.

With autoimmune disease history or systemic immunosuppression, patients were excluded. Per germline, CDR1 MDHEN and CDR2 SYDVKM. The CDR3 is 11 residues long. V lost 4 bases and J lost 4, with 5 bases in between. TCRdb keeps only in-frame clones here, not all; method: immunoSEQ multiplex PCR. This sample has 60,000 to 65,000 clones, with more than 80% found just once. The rearrangement joins TRBV28 to TRBJ2-7; D is ambiguous. Source: CD4+ or CD8+ T cells sorted from blood, taken in a trial of the OX40 agonist ivuxolimab. The clonotype comes from an adult with an advanced solid tumor such as melanoma, head and neck, liver or kidney cancer. DNA of the CDR3: TGTGCCAGCAGTTGGGGTTACGAGCAGTACTTC. It is translated as CASSWGYEQYF.